The 30 T cell receptor beta chains given below trace back to one sample, sequenced in a study of response to subunit inactivated influenza vaccine. TCRdb re-derived calls from the RT-PCR reads in MiXCR, one entry per CDR3 protein. The sample holds more than 450,000 distinct CDR3 sequences, over 9.5% seen once. The sequenced sample was PBMCs from blood, obtained on the day of vaccination. These receptors were obtained from a man aged 50 or older who received an inactivated influenza vaccine.

The chain recombines TRBV7-2 with TRBJ2-5, with D possibly being TRBD2 (6 bases). The CDR3 loop spans 12 amino acids. Germline V CDR1 and CDR2: SGHTA, FQGNSA. Trimming took 11 bases from V and 1 from J, leaving 11 bases between them. Here the CDR3 DNA reads TGTGCCGCGGGGCGGTTCCAAGAGACCCAGTACTTC. Amino acids: CAAGRFQETQYF.

The sample holds a few counts of this clonotype. V is TRBV6-5 and J is TRBJ2-2; 10 nucleotides align to TRBD2. Unmatched junction bases numbered 11, after V lost 0 bases and J lost 7 bases. This CDR3 spans 18 amino acids. Per the germline V gene, CDR1 is MNHEY and CDR2 is SVGAGI. This CDR3 is CASSYSIFGAGGIGELFF. The CDR3 DNA reads as TGTGCCAGCAGTTACTCGATTTTCGGAGCGGGGGGGATCGGGGAGCTGTTTTTT.

This clonotype came up a few times. The V and J genes are TRBV20-1 and TRBJ2-5; D is perhaps TRBD1 or TRBD2 (5 bases each). Trimming left V 1 base short and J 10 bases short, with 16 bases between. Germline-derived CDR1 and CDR2 are DFQATT and SNEGSKA (reference sequence). The CDR3 length is 13 residues. CDR3: CSARGPELGVQYF. In DNA, the CDR3 is TGCAGTGCTAGAGGGCCCGAGTTGGGGGTCCAGTACTTC.

The chain employs TRBV2 and TRBJ2-1, with 7 nucleotides matching TRBD2. V lost 5 bases, J lost 5 bases, and 9 bases stayed unmatched. The CDR3 sequence is 15 residues long. Germline V gene sequence: CDR1 SNHLY, CDR2 FYNNEI. CDR3 region: CASSHRLAVNNEQFF. The CDR3 region has the DNA TGTGCCAGCAGTCATCGGCTAGCGGTTAACAATGAGCAGTTCTTC.

The chain combines TRBV29-1 with TRBJ2-7, with 10 bases that match TRBD1. Trimming cost V 6 bases and J 2 bases; bases outside gene matches: 4. Germline CDR1 is SQVTM and CDR2 is ANQGSEA. The CDR3 totals 13 residues. The CDR3 spells CSVDGTGAYEQYF. CDR3 bases: TGCAGCGTGGACGGGACAGGGGCCTACGAGCAGTACTTC.

This clonotype was seen many times. The chain uses TRBV12-3 or TRBV12-4 and TRBJ2-3; D ambiguous. Trimming removed 6 bases at V and 6 bases at J, with 13 bases between. The CDR3 runs to 13 residues. In DNA, the CDR3 is TGTGCCAGCAGCCCTCTTCCCGGGGATACGCAGTATTTT. Its protein product is CASSPLPGDTQYF.

There are a few counts of this clonotype. This chain connects TRBV7-2 to TRBJ1-6; D is undetermined. Trimming removed 1 base from V and 4 bases from J, with 5 bases in between. This CDR3 region has 14 residues. Germline values: CDR1 SGHTA, CDR2 FQGNSA. The CDR3 region is CASSLEQYNSPLHF. CDR3 nucleotide sequence: TGTGCCAGCAGCTTAGAACAGTATAATTCACCCCTCCACTTT.

Many counts were recorded for this clonotype. The V call is TRBV12-3 or TRBV12-4, the J call TRBJ2-5; D possibly corresponds to TRBD1 (6 bases). This CDR3 has 16 amino acids. Trimming removed 3 bases at V and 1 base at J, with 15 bases between. The CDR3 region has the DNA TGTGCCAGCAGTTTTGAACAGGGAAGGTCCCAAGAGACCCAGTACTTC. It codes for CASSFEQGRSQETQYF.

This clonotype has only a few counts. The chain recombines TRBV9 with TRBJ2-1; 10 nucleotides agree with TRBD2. Germline CDR1 is SGDLS and CDR2 is YYNGEE. With 4 bases clipped from V and 5 bases from J, the junction kept 3 bases outside the gene matches. The CDR3 consists of 14 residues. In DNA, the CDR3 is TGTGCCAGCAGCACTGGACTAGCGGACAATGAGCAGTTCTTC. Translation gives CASSTGLADNEQFF.

The rearrangement uses TRBV4-3 and TRBJ2-1; no clear D gene. The CDR3 extends over 13 amino acids. From germline, CDR1 is LGHNA and CDR2 YSLEER. With 0 bases removed from V and 7 bases from J, the gap between germline ends came to 7 bases. CDR3 in amino acids: CASSQETENEQFF. CDR3 DNA sequence: TGCGCCAGCAGCCAAGAAACGGAGAATGAGCAGTTCTTC.

The J gene is TRBJ1-5, the V gene TRBV7-8, with 9 bases lining up with TRBD1. Trimming cost V 2 bases and J 4 bases; bases outside gene matches: 3. The V gene's germline CDR1 is SGHVS and CDR2 FQNEAQ. The CDR3 spans 15 residues. The CDR3 DNA sequence: TGTGCCAGCAGCTTACGGACAGGGGTTAATCAGCCCCAGCATTTT. Its protein is CASSLRTGVNQPQHF.

The sample holds a few counts of this clonotype. The V call is TRBV24-1, the J call TRBJ2-1; 9 nucleotides align to TRBD2. Trimming took 0 bases from V and 3 from J; bases not matched to a gene: 2. Germline loops: CDR1 KGHDR, CDR2 SFDVKD. The CDR3 spans 16 residues. For the CDR3, the DNA is TGTGCCACCAGTGATTTGGCTAGCGGGGACTACAATGAGCAGTTCTTC. This sequence encodes CATSDLASGDYNEQFF.

The J gene is TRBJ2-5, the V gene TRBV24-1, with a possible D match to TRBD1 (6 bases). The V end lost 4 bases, the J end lost 0 bases, and 11 bases lay between the germline ends. The CDR3 sequence is 15 residues long. Germline V gene data show CDR1 as KGHDR and CDR2 as SFDVKD. The CDR3 DNA follows: TGTGCCACCAGTGACGGTGGACAGAACCAAGAGACCCAGTACTTC. Protein sequence: CATSDGGQNQETQYF.

This clonotype was detected only a few times. The chain joins TRBV5-8 to TRBJ2-2, with D unresolved. V lost 9 bases to trimming and J lost 7 bases, with 16 bases between them. This CDR3 is built from 13 residues. Germline lookup yields CDR1 SGHTS and CDR2 YDEGEE. Here the CDR3 DNA reads TGTGCCACCCACACGACCAGCCTCGGGGAGCTGTTTTTT. Protein product: CATHTTSLGELFF.

This clonotype was seen more than once but under ten times. The CDR3, as DNA: TGTGCCAGCAGTTACTCGACAGGGGGGTTTCAGCCCCAGCATTTT. This encodes CASSYSTGGFQPQHF. The V and J genes are TRBV6-2 or TRBV6-3 and TRBJ1-5; 9 bases are shared with TRBD1. The CDR3 totals 15 residues. V lost 0 bases, J lost 6 bases, and 3 bases stayed unmatched. Germline CDR1 reads MNHEY; CDR2 reads SVGEGT.

The V call is TRBV6-2 or TRBV6-3, the J call TRBJ2-6; possible D gene TRBD1, 6 bases. CDR1 and CDR2 (germline): MNHEY, SVGEGT. The CDR3 extends over 15 amino acids. The V end lost 6 bases, the J end lost 1 base, and 10 bases lay between the germline ends. The CDR3 nucleotides read TGTGCCAGCAGATCCAGGGGTTCTGGGGCCAACGTCCTGACTTTC. Amino acid sequence: CASRSRGSGANVLTF.

The chain employs TRBV20-1 and TRBJ2-7; possible D gene TRBD1, 5 bases. The V gene's germline CDR1 is DFQATT and CDR2 SNEGSKA (reference sequence). The ends were cut back, 6 bases at V and 2 bases at J, with 14 bases in the middle. This CDR3 has 13 amino acids. The CDR3, as DNA: TGCAGTGCAGCCACAGGTTACCCCTACGAGCAGTACTTC. It yields the protein CSAATGYPYEQYF.

This clonotype has a handful of counts. The chain recombines TRBV24-1 with TRBJ2-2, with 13 positions matching TRBD2. The CDR3 is made up of 17 amino acids. Germline lookup yields CDR1 KGHDR and CDR2 SFDVKD. The V segment lost 3 bases and the J segment 4 bases; nucleotides outside the gene matches: 4. CDR3 sequence: CATSDPGLAGFTGELFF. The CDR3 nucleotides are TGTGCCACCAGTGATCCGGGACTAGCGGGGTTCACCGGGGAGCTGTTTTTT.

This chain joins TRBV5-5 and TRBJ2-3, with TRBD2 matching over 8 bases. The length of the CDR3 is 15 residues. Germline CDR1 SGHKS, CDR2 YYEKEE (reference sequence). Trimming took 1 base from V and 2 from J; bases not matched to a gene: 3. The CDR3: CASSLLAGYTDTQYF. CDR3 in DNA: TGTGCCAGCAGCTTGCTAGCGGGCTACACAGATACGCAGTATTTT.

The rearrangement links TRBV11-2 to TRBJ2-4; the match to TRBD2 covers 11 bases. The CDR3 is made up of 17 amino acids. CDR1 and CDR2 from the germline V gene are SGHAT and FQNNGV. Trimming at V came to 8 bases and at J to 0 bases, leaving 9 bases not matched to a gene. The CDR3 sequence: CASARTSGLIAKNIQYF. In DNA form, the CDR3 reads TGTGCCAGCGCCCGGACTAGCGGGTTAATAGCCAAAAACATTCAGTACTTC. The full variable domain, completed using reference TRBV11-2 and TRBJ2-4, is EAGVAQSPRYKIIEKRQSVAFWCNPISGHATLYWYQQILGQGPKLLIQFQNNGVVDDSQLPKDRFSAERLKGVDSTLKIQPAKLEDSAVYLCASARTSGLIAKNIQYFGAGTRLSVL.

This chain links TRBV5-1 with TRBJ2-7; 7 nucleotides agree with TRBD2. Germline V CDR1 and CDR2: SGHRS, YFSETQ. This CDR3 has 15 residues. After removal of 4 bases from V and 4 bases from J, the junction contained 11 bases not matched to a gene. CDR3 in DNA: TGCGCCAGCAGCCCAATTACGGGAGCGGGGTACGAGCAGTACTTC. This encodes CASSPITGAGYEQYF.

This clonotype was seen a few times. This rearrangement joins TRBV20-1 to TRBJ2-1; TRBD2 agrees at 8 bases. Germline lookup yields CDR1 DFQATT and CDR2 SNEGSKA (reference sequence). With V trimmed by 6 bases and J by 1 base, 5 bases remained unmatched. This CDR3 is 14 amino acids long. CDR3 amino acids: CSALTSASYNEQFF. CDR3 sequence (DNA): TGCAGTGCGCTGACTAGCGCATCCTACAATGAGCAGTTCTTC.

This clonotype was seen a few times. The chain employs TRBV6-2 or TRBV6-3 and TRBJ2-1, with TRBD1 as a possible D gene (5 bases). Looked up from germline, CDR1 is MNHEY and CDR2 is SVGEGT. The CDR3 has 17 amino acids. V lost 6 bases and J 3 bases, leaving 21 bases between the germline ends. The CDR3 DNA follows: TGTGCCAGCAGGACGAGGTGGGTCGACAGTTACTACAATGAGCAGTTCTTC. Amino acids: CASRTRWVDSYYNEQFF.

This clonotype was seen ten or more times. The chain recombines TRBV5-1 with TRBJ2-5, with D tentatively TRBD2 (5 bases). Trimming stripped 4 bases from V and 2 bases from J, with 12 bases between. Germline V gene lookup returns CDR1 SGHRS and CDR2 YFSETQ. The CDR3 covers 14 residues. CDR3 sequence reads: CASSITGKQETQYF. CDR3 DNA sequence: TGCGCCAGCAGCATCACCGGGAAACAAGAGACCCAGTACTTC.

This clonotype was seen a handful of times. This chain joins TRBV15 and TRBJ2-7; perhaps TRBD2 as D (6 bases). Trimming left V 6 bases short and J 1 base short, with 16 bases between. Per germline, CDR1 LNHNV and CDR2 YYDKDF (reference sequence). The CDR3 sequence is 15 residues long. DNA of the CDR3: TGTGCCACCAGGGAGGCTAGCGCCTTGTCCTACGAGCAGTACTTC. Translated, it gives CATREASALSYEQYF.

V gene TRBV7-2 combines with J gene TRBJ2-5; no firm D call. The CDR3 contains 13 residues. V lost 7 bases, J lost 9 bases, and 18 bases lay in between. Per germline, CDR1 SGHTA and CDR2 FQGNSA. The CDR3 here is CASTSDPALAQYF. The CDR3 nucleotides read TGTGCCAGCACCTCTGACCCGGCTTTGGCCCAGTACTTC.

This clonotype was seen a handful of times. The chain combines TRBV19 with TRBJ2-7; D not resolved. CDR3 length: 14 amino acids. CDR1 and CDR2 (germline): LNHDA, SQIVND (reference sequence). The V gene lost 2 bases and the J gene lost 6 bases, with 14 bases spanning the gap. DNA for the CDR3: TGTGCCAGTAGTATAATCGACAACGGCCGCGAGCAGTACTTC. The encoded protein is CASSIIDNGREQYF.

This clonotype has more than one count but fewer than ten. The chain combines TRBV6-5 with TRBJ2-5, with D tentatively TRBD2 (5 bases). The CDR3 consists of 18 residues. Germline V gives CDR1 MNHEY, CDR2 SVGAGI. V was shortened by 0 bases and J by 0 bases, with 17 bases between the two germline ends. The CDR3 spells CASSYSSGASYYQETQYF. For the CDR3, the DNA is TGTGCCAGCAGTTACTCGAGTGGCGCTAGCTATTACCAAGAGACCCAGTACTTC.

This clonotype was picked up a small number of times. The chain recombines TRBV2 with TRBJ2-1, with no clear D. Germline loops: CDR1 SNHLY, CDR2 FYNNEI. The CDR3 is 13 residues long. Trimming took 4 bases from V and 5 from J, leaving 9 bases between them. CDR3 loop: CASSALVNNEQFF. Here the CDR3 DNA reads TGTGCCAGCAGTGCTCTCGTGAACAATGAGCAGTTCTTC.

This clonotype appeared a few times. This chain uses TRBV9 with TRBJ2-3; D is possibly TRBD2 (5 bases). The CDR3 extends over 16 amino acids. Trimming left V 1 base short and J 1 base short, with 13 bases between. CDR1 is SGDLS and CDR2 is YYNGEE in the germline V gene. CDR3 loop: CASSVNAGAGTDTQYF. The DNA for the CDR3 is TGTGCCAGCAGCGTAAATGCGGGTGCAGGCACAGATACGCAGTATTTT.